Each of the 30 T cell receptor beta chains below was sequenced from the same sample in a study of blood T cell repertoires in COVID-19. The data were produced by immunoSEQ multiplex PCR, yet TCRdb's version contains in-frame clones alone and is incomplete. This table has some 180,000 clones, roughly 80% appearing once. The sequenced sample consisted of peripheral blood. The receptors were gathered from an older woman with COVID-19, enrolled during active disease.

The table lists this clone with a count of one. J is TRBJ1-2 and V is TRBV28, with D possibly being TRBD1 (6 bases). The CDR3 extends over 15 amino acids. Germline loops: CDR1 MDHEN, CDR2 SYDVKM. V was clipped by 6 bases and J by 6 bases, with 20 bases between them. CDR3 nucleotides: TGTGCCAGCAGGGGGACGAGGCCAGGGGAAAATGGCTACACCTTC. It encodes CASRGTRPGENGYTF.

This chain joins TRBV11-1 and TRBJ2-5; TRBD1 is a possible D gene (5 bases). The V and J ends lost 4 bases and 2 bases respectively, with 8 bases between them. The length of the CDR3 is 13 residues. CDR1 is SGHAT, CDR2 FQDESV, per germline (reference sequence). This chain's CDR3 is CASSSDTQETQYF. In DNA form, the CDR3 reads TGTGCCAGCAGCTCGGACACTCAAGAGACCCAGTACTTC.

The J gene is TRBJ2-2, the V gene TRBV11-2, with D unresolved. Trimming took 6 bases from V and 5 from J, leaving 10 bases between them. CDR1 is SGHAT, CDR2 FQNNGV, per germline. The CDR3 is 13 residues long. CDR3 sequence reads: CASSLERTGELFF. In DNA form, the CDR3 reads TGTGCCAGCAGTTTGGAGAGGACCGGGGAGCTGTTTTTT.

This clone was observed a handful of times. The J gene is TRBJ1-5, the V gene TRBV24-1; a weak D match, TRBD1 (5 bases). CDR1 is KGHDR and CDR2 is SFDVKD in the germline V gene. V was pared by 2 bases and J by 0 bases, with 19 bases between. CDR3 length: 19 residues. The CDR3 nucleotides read TGTGCCACCAGTGATTGGGGCGGTTCGGGTGATGATAGCAATCAGCCCCAGCATTTT. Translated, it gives CATSDWGGSGDDSNQPQHF.

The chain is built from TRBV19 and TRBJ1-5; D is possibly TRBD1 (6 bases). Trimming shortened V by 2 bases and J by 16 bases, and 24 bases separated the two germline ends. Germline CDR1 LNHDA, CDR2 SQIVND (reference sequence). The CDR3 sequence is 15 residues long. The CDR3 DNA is TGTGCCAGTAGTATACAAAACGCCGATACAGGGAATCATCATTTT. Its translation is CASSIQNADTGNHHF. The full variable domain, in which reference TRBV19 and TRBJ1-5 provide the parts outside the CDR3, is DGGITQSPKYLFRKEGQNVTLSCEQNLNHDAMYWYRQDPGQGLRLIYYSQIVNDFQKGDIAEGYSVSREKKESFPLTVTSAQKNPTAFYLCASSIQNADTGNHHFGDGTRLSIL.

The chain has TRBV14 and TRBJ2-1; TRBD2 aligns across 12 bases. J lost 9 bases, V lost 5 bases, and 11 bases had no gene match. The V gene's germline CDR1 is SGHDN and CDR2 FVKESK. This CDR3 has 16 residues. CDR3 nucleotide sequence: TGTGCCAGCAGCACAGGGAGACTAGCGGGAGTTAGTGAGCAGTTCTTC. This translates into CASSTGRLAGVSEQFF.

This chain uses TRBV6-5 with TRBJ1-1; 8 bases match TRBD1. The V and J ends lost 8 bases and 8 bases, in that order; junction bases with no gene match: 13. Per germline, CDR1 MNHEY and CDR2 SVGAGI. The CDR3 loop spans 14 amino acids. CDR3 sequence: CASGAVEQGGEAFF. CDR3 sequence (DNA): TGTGCCAGCGGAGCGGTAGAACAGGGGGGCGAAGCTTTCTTT.

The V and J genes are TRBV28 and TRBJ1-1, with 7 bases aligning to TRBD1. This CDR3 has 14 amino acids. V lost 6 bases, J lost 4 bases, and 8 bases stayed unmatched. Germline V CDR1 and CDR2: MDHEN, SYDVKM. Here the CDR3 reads CASRLTGRGTEAFF. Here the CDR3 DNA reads TGTGCCAGCAGGCTGACAGGGCGGGGCACTGAAGCTTTCTTT.

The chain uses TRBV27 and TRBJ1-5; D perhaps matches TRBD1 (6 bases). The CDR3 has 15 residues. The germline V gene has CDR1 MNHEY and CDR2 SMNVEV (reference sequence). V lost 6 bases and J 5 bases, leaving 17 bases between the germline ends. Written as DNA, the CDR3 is TGTGCCAGCAGCTACACAGGGTTCCGTGATCAGCCCCAGCATTTT. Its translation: CASSYTGFRDQPQHF.

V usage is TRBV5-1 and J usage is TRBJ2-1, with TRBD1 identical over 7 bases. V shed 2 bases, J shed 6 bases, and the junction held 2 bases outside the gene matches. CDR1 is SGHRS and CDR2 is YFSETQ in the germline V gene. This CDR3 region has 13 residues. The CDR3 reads CASSFDRANEQFF. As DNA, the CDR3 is TGCGCCAGCAGCTTTGACAGGGCCAATGAGCAGTTCTTC.

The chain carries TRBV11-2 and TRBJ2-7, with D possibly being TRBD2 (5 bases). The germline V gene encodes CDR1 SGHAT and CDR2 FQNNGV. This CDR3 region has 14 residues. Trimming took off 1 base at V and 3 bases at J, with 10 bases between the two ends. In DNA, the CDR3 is TGTGCCAGCAGCTTAGGTGGACTTGTCTACGAGCAGTACTTC. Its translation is CASSLGGLVYEQYF.

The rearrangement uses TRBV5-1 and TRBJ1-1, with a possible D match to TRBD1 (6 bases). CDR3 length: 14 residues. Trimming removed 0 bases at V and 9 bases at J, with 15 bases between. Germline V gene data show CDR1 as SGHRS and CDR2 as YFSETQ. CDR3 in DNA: TGCGCCAGCAGCTTGGACAGGGAAGGCGGTCAAGCTTTCTTT. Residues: CASSLDREGGQAFF.

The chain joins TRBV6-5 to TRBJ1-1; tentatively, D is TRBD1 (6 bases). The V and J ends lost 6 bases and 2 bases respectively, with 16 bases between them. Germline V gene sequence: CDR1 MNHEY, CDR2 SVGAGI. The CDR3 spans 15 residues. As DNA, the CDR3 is TGTGCCAGCAGCCTGAAGGGACACCTAAACACTGAAGCTTTCTTT. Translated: CASSLKGHLNTEAFF.

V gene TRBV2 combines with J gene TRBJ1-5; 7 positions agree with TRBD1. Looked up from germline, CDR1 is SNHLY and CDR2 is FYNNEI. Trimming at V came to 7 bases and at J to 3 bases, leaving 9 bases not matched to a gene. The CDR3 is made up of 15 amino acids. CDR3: CASTKDGTDNQPQHF. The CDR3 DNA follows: TGTGCCAGCACCAAGGACGGGACAGACAATCAGCCCCAGCATTTT.

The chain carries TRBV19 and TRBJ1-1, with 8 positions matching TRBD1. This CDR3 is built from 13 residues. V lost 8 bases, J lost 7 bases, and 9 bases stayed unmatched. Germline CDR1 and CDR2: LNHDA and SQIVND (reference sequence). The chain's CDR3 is CASEGQGKSEAFF. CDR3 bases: TGTGCCAGTGAAGGACAGGGAAAAAGTGAAGCTTTCTTT. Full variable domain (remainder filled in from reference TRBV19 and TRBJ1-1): DGGITQSPKYLFRKEGQNVTLSCEQNLNHDAMYWYRQDPGQGLRLIYYSQIVNDFQKGDIAEGYSVSREKKESFPLTVTSAQKNPTAFYLCASEGQGKSEAFFGQGTRLTVV.

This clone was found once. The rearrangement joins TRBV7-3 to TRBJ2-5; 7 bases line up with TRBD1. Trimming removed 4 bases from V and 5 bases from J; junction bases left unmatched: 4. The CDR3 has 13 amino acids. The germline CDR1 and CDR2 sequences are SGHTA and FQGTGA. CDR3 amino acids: CASSSGQMETQYF. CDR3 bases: TGTGCCAGCAGCTCGGGACAGATGGAGACCCAGTACTTC.

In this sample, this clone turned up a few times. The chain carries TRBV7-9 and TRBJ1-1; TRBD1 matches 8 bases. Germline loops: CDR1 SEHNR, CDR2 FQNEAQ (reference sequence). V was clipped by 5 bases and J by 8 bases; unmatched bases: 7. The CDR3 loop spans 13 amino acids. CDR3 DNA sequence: TGTGCCAGCAGCCCCCCGGACAGGGAGGAAGCTTTCTTT. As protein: CASSPPDREEAFF. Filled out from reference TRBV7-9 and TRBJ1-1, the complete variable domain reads DTGVSQNPRHKITKRGQNVTFRCDPISEHNRLYWYRQTLGQGPEFLTYFQNEAQLEKSRLLSDRFSAERPKGSFSTLEIQRTEQGDSAMYLCASSPPDREEAFFGQGTRLTVV.

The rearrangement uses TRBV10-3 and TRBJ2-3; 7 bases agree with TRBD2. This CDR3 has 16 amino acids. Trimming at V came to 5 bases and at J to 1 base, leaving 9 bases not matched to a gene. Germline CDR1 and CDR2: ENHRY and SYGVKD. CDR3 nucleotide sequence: TGTGCCATCAGTACCCGGGGGGAGGCTGGCACAGATACGCAGTATTTT. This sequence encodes CAISTRGEAGTDTQYF.

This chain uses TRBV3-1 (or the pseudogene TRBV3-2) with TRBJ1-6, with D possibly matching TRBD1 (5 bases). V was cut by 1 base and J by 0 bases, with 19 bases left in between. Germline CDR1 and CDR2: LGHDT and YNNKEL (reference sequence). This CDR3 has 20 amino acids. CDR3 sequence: CASSQVSGPGKSSYNSPLHF. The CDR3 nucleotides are TGTGCCAGCAGCCAAGTCTCAGGGCCAGGGAAAAGCTCCTATAATTCACCCCTCCACTTT.

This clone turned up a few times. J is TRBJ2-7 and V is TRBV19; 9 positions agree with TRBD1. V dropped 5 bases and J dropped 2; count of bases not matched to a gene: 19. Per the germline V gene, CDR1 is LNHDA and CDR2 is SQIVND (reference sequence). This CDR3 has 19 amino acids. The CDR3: CASSRPGQGKRRVTYEQYV. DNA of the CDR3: TGTGCCAGTAGTCGTCCGGGACAGGGTAAGCGTAGGGTAACCTACGAGCAGTACGTC.

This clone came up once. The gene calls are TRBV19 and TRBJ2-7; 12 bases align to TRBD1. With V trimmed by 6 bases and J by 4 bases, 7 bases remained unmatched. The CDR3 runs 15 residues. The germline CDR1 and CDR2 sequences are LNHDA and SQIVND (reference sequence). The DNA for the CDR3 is TGTGCCAGTAGAGACCCGGGACAGGGGGCTTACGAGCAGTACTTC. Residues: CASRDPGQGAYEQYF.

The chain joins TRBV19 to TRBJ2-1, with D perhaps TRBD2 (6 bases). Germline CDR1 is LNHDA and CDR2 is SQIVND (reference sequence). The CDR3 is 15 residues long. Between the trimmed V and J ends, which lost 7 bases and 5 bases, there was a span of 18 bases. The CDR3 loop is CASTRLGRIDNEQFF. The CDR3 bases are TGTGCCAGTACCCGACTAGGTAGGATAGACAATGAGCAGTTCTTC.

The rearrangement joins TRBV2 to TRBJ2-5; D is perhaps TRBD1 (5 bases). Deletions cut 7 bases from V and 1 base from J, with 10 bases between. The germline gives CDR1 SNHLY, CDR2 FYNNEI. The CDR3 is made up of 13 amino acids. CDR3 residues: CASIRGSQETQYF. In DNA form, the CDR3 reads TGTGCCAGCATTAGGGGCAGCCAAGAGACCCAGTACTTC.

The CDR3: CASSPGTIGQPQHF. The CDR3 nucleotides are TGTGCCAGCTCACCAGGGACAATCGGTCAGCCCCAGCATTTT. J is TRBJ1-5 and V is TRBV18; possible D gene TRBD1, 6 bases. Germline values: CDR1 KGHSH, CDR2 LQKENI. The CDR3 is made up of 14 amino acids. V lost 2 bases to trimming and J lost 6 bases, with 11 bases between them.

This chain's CDR3 is CASSGGTLGPQYF. DNA for the CDR3: TGTGCCAGCAGCGGTGGGACACTAGGTCCCCAGTACTTC. This chain joins TRBV5-4 and TRBJ2-5; the D gene is possibly TRBD1 (6 bases). This CDR3 has 13 residues. Germline CDR1 SGHNT, CDR2 YYREEE (reference sequence). The V end was cut by 4 bases, the J end by 9 bases, with 16 bases between.

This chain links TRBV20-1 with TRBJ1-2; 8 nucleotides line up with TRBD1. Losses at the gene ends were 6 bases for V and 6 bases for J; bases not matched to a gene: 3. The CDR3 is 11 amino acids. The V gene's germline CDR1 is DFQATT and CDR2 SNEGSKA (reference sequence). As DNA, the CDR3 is TGCAGTGCCGGGACAGGTAATGGCTACACCTTC. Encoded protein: CSAGTGNGYTF.

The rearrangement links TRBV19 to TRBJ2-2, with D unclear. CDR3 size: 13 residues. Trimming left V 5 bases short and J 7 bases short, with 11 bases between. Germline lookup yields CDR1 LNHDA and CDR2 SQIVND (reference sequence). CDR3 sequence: CASSSLGVGELFF. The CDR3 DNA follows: TGTGCCAGTAGTTCCTTGGGCGTCGGGGAGCTGTTTTTT. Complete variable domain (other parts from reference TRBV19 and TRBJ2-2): DGGITQSPKYLFRKEGQNVTLSCEQNLNHDAMYWYRQDPGQGLRLIYYSQIVNDFQKGDIAEGYSVSREKKESFPLTVTSAQKNPTAFYLCASSSLGVGELFFGEGSRLTVL.

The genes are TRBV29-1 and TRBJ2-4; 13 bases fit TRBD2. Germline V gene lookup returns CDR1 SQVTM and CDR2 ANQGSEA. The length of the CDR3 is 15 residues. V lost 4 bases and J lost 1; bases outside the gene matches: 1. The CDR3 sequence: CSVGTSGSAKNIQYF. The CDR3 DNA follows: TGCAGCGTTGGGACTAGCGGGAGTGCCAAAAACATTCAGTACTTC.

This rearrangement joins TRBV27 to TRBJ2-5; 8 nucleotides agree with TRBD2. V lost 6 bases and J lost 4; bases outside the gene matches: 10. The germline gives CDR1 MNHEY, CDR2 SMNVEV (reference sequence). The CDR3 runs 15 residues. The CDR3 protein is CASSPLAGLGETQYF. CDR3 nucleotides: TGTGCCAGCAGCCCTCTAGCGGGTTTGGGAGAGACCCAGTACTTC.

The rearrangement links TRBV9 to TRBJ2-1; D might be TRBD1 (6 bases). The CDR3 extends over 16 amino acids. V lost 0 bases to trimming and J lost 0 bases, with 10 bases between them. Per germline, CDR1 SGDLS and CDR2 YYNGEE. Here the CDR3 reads CASSVEGHSSYNEQFF. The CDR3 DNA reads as TGTGCCAGCAGCGTAGAGGGACACAGCTCCTACAATGAGCAGTTCTTC.